Listed here are 10 T cell receptor beta chains from one sample, sequenced in a study of blood T cell repertoires in COVID-19. Data came from immunoSEQ multiplex PCR; TCRdb stores just in-frame clones and leaves some out. The sample carries around 76,000 clones, 65% to 85% recorded once. Sequencing was done on a sample of peripheral blood. These receptors were collected from a man aged 45-65 years with COVID-19, enrolled during active disease.

V gene TRBV6-1 combines with J gene TRBJ2-3; possible D gene TRBD2, 5 bases. V lost 1 base and J lost 4, with 9 bases in between. Germline V CDR1 and CDR2: MNHNS, SASEGT. The CDR3 runs to 14 residues. The CDR3 protein is CASSEDAEADTQYF. The CDR3, as DNA: TGTGCCAGCAGTGAAGACGCGGAGGCAGATACGCAGTATTTT.

This chain uses TRBV19 with TRBJ2-3; 9 bases fit TRBD1. J gave up 4 bases and V 3 bases, and 5 bases lay outside the gene matches. CDR3 length: 15 residues. In germline, CDR1 is LNHDA, CDR2 SQIVND (reference sequence). The CDR3 sequence is CASSIPGQGADTQYF. DNA of the CDR3: TGTGCCAGTAGTATTCCGGGACAGGGAGCAGATACGCAGTATTTT.

This clone was recorded once. J is TRBJ2-2 and V is TRBV30; D ambiguous. The germline gives CDR1 GTSNPN, CDR2 SVGIG (reference sequence). The CDR3 has 14 residues. The V and J ends lost 0 bases and 6 bases respectively, with 11 bases between them. The CDR3 is CAWSVLRVAGELFF. CDR3 nucleotides: TGTGCCTGGAGTGTACTACGGGTAGCCGGGGAGCTGTTTTTT. Combining the CDR3 with reference TRBV30 and TRBJ2-2 gives the whole variable domain SQTIHQWPATLVQPVGSPLSLECTVEGTSNPNLYWYRQAAGRGLQLLFYSVGIGQISSEVPQNLSASRPQDRQFILSSKKLLLSDSGFYLCAWSVLRVAGELFFGEGSRLTVL.

The chain couples TRBV10-3 to TRBJ2-1, with TRBD1 as a possible D gene (6 bases). The CDR3 has 15 amino acids. From germline, CDR1 is ENHRY and CDR2 SYGVKD. With 2 bases removed from V and 8 bases from J, the gap between germline ends came to 16 bases. CDR3: CAISEPGRGVDEQFF. The CDR3 nucleotides read TGTGCCATCAGTGAGCCCGGCAGGGGCGTAGATGAGCAGTTCTTC.

V is TRBV28 and J is TRBJ2-7, with D maybe TRBD2 (5 bases). Germline V CDR1 and CDR2: MDHEN, SYDVKM. The CDR3 is made up of 14 amino acids. V was cut by 3 bases and J by 7 bases, with 16 bases left in between. In DNA, the CDR3 is TGTGCCAGCAGTTTCGAGAGGCTCTCGGGGGAGCAGTACTTC. Translated: CASSFERLSGEQYF.

This sequence joins TRBV9 and TRBJ2-7; TRBD2 might be the D (5 bases). The V end was cut by 4 bases, the J end by 6 bases, with 11 bases between. The V gene's germline CDR1 is SGDLS and CDR2 YYNGEE. This CDR3 contains 12 residues. The CDR3 loop is CASSRSEGEQYF. For the CDR3, the DNA is TGTGCCAGCAGCCGATCCGAGGGCGAGCAGTACTTC.

This chain connects TRBV7-9 to TRBJ1-5; D possibly corresponds to TRBD1 (5 bases). The V and J ends lost 0 bases and 5 bases respectively, with 17 bases between them. Germline CDR1 and CDR2: SEHNR and FQNEAQ (reference sequence). The CDR3 contains 17 residues. CDR3 bases: TGTGCCAGCAGCTTAGCCGGGGGACTCCGGGGCGATCAGCCCCAGCATTTT. Translating it yields CASSLAGGLRGDQPQHF.

V and J are TRBV6-4 and TRBJ2-3; 7 bases agree with TRBD1. V trimming: 3 bases; J trimming: 3 bases; junction bases outside the gene matches: 3. This CDR3 contains 14 residues. Germline V gene sequence: CDR1 MRHNA, CDR2 SNTAGT. CDR3 nucleotides: TGTGCCAGCAGTGAGACAGGGATAACAGATACGCAGTATTTT. This sequence encodes CASSETGITDTQYF.

The chain uses TRBV3-1 (or the pseudogene TRBV3-2) and TRBJ2-7; 7 nucleotides line up with TRBD2. This CDR3 comprises 15 residues. V was pared by 1 base and J by 6 bases, with 9 bases of the junction left unmatched. Looked up from germline, CDR1 is LGHDT and CDR2 is YNNKEL (reference sequence). CDR3 sequence reads: CASSQGAGEVPEQYF. CDR3 sequence (DNA): TGTGCCAGCAGCCAAGGGGCGGGAGAGGTTCCCGAGCAGTACTTC.

This clone was observed many times. The J gene is TRBJ2-3, the V gene TRBV6-5; 9 bases agree with TRBD1. J lost 3 bases, V lost 4 bases, and 2 bases had no gene match. Germline V gene lookup returns CDR1 MNHEY and CDR2 SVGAGI. The CDR3 covers 14 residues. The CDR3 reads CASSWTGVTDTQYF. CDR3 nucleotide sequence: TGTGCCAGCAGTTGGACAGGGGTGACAGATACGCAGTATTTT.